This passage covers 16 T cell receptor beta chains from one sample sequenced in a study of identifying expanded T cells in peripheral blood. Method: immunoSEQ multiplex PCR; TCRdb's copy keeps in-frame clones and lacks some. The table has about 94,000 clones, roughly 86% seen once. Sequencing was done on a sample of blood. All receptors derive from a person aged 18-70 years in good health.

The V and J genes are TRBV7-6 and TRBJ2-7; 14 nucleotides line up with TRBD2. There are 18 residues in the CDR3. The J segment lost 5 bases and the V segment lost 3 bases, leaving 12 bases of the junction unmatched. Germline CDR1 is SGHVS and CDR2 is FNYEAQ. The CDR3 sequence: CASSFTAGTSGSAHEQYF. The CDR3 region has the DNA TGTGCCAGCAGCTTTACTGCCGGGACTAGCGGGAGTGCCCACGAGCAGTACTTC.

J is TRBJ2-7 and V is TRBV6-5; D is unresolved. The CDR3 totals 14 residues. Germline V CDR1 and CDR2: MNHEY, SVGAGI. Trimming cost V 0 bases and J 4 bases, with 10 bases left between them. The CDR3 coding sequence is TGTGCCAGCAGTTACTCTAGCAGCCTTTACGAGCAGTACTTC. This gives the protein CASSYSSSLYEQYF.

The rearrangement links TRBV19 to TRBJ2-1; TRBD2 aligns across 9 bases. V lost 3 bases to trimming and J lost 9 bases; unmatched junction nucleotides: 9. Germline-derived CDR1 and CDR2 are LNHDA and SQIVND (reference sequence). The CDR3 spans 15 residues. The chain's CDR3 is CASSIGSGSAFEQFF. The CDR3 DNA sequence: TGTGCCAGTAGTATCGGTAGCGGGAGCGCCTTTGAGCAGTTCTTC. The whole variable domain, filled in from reference TRBV19 and TRBJ2-1, reads DGGITQSPKYLFRKEGQNVTLSCEQNLNHDAMYWYRQDPGQGLRLIYYSQIVNDFQKGDIAEGYSVSREKKESFPLTVTSAQKNPTAFYLCASSIGSGSAFEQFFGPGTRLTVL.

The chain has TRBV5-1 and TRBJ1-4; 10 bases match TRBD1. The ends lost 4 bases at V and 5 bases at J; junction bases unmatched: 5. CDR3 length equals 15 residues. The V gene's germline CDR1 is SGHRS and CDR2 YFSETQ. The CDR3 is CASSPGQGGNEKLFF. CDR3 nucleotides: TGCGCCAGCAGCCCCGGACAGGGGGGGAATGAAAAACTGTTTTTT.

This clone was counted only a few times. J is TRBJ2-7 and V is TRBV11-2; 9 positions agree with TRBD1. This CDR3 region has 15 residues. Germline CDR1 reads SGHAT; CDR2 reads FQNNGV. Losses at the gene ends were 5 bases for V and 0 bases for J; bases not matched to a gene: 5. CDR3 nucleotides: TGTGCCAGCAGCATTAACAGGGGGCACTCCTACGAGCAGTACTTC. This translates into CASSINRGHSYEQYF. The variable domain in full, completed from reference TRBV11-2 and TRBJ2-7, reads EAGVAQSPRYKIIEKRQSVAFWCNPISGHATLYWYQQILGQGPKLLIQFQNNGVVDDSQLPKDRFSAERLKGVDSTLKIQPAKLEDSAVYLCASSINRGHSYEQYFGPGTRLTVT.

This sequence joins TRBV7-9 and TRBJ1-1, with unresolved D. Trimming shortened V by 0 bases and J by 2 bases, and 4 bases separated the two germline ends. The CDR3 has 13 amino acids. Looked up from germline, CDR1 is SEHNR and CDR2 is FQNEAQ (reference sequence). CDR3 protein: CASSLAGNTEAFF. In DNA form, the CDR3 reads TGTGCCAGCAGCTTAGCAGGCAACACTGAAGCTTTCTTT.

CDR3 bases: TGTGCCAGCAGTCCGAGGGAGAGGGTGAGGTACTATGGCTACACCTTC. Protein sequence: CASSPRERVRYYGYTF. The rearrangement links TRBV11-2 to TRBJ1-2, with no clear D. The CDR3 is 16 amino acids. The V end lost 6 bases, the J end lost 3 bases, and 20 bases lay between the germline ends. Germline V gene data show CDR1 as SGHAT and CDR2 as FQNNGV.

The V gene is TRBV30, the J gene TRBJ1-2; possibly TRBD1 for D (6 bases). The CDR3 consists of 14 residues. V lost 2 bases and J 2 bases, leaving 12 bases between the germline ends. Looked up from germline, CDR1 is GTSNPN and CDR2 is SVGIG (reference sequence). The CDR3 nucleotides are TGTGCCTGGAGTCGAGACAGGTCCAACTATGGCTACACCTTC. Protein product: CAWSRDRSNYGYTF. Full variable domain (missing parts from reference TRBV30 and TRBJ1-2): SQTIHQWPATLVQPVGSPLSLECTVEGTSNPNLYWYRQAAGRGLQLLFYSVGIGQISSEVPQNLSASRPQDRQFILSSKKLLLSDSGFYLCAWSRDRSNYGYTFGSGTRLTVV.

V gene TRBV19 combines with J gene TRBJ2-4, with D maybe TRBD2 (5 bases). Germline loops: CDR1 LNHDA, CDR2 SQIVND (reference sequence). The CDR3 is 16 amino acids. V was shortened by 5 bases and J by 8 bases, with 22 bases between the two germline ends. CDR3: CASSFSAGRPGDIQYF. The CDR3 DNA reads TGTGCCAGTAGTTTCTCCGCCGGGCGCCCCGGGGACATTCAGTACTTC.

CDR3 in amino acids: CASRLWGGQVAEQYF. The DNA of the CDR3 is TGTGCCAGCAGGTTGTGGGGTGGACAGGTCGCCGAGCAGTACTTC. The chain couples TRBV5-6 to TRBJ2-7; 7 nucleotides align to TRBD1. This CDR3 is built from 15 residues. Germline values: CDR1 SGHDT, CDR2 YYEEEE. V shed 5 bases, J shed 6 bases, and the junction held 14 bases outside the gene matches.

The CDR3 DNA reads as TGTGCCAGTAGTATGGAAGGGGCCCAGTACTTC. Protein product: CASSMEGAQYF. The rearrangement links TRBV19 to TRBJ2-5; D perhaps matches TRBD1 (5 bases). V lost 3 bases, J lost 9 bases, and 8 bases lay in between. Germline CDR1 LNHDA, CDR2 SQIVND (reference sequence). The CDR3 is 11 residues long.

The rearrangement links TRBV2 to TRBJ2-2; D perhaps matches TRBD2 (5 bases). Trimming removed 6 bases from V and 0 bases from J, with 8 bases in between. Germline CDR1 and CDR2: SNHLY and FYNNEI. The CDR3 has 14 residues. The CDR3 nucleotides read TGTGCCAGCAGGAGCGGTGCGAACACCGGGGAGCTGTTTTTT. It codes for CASRSGANTGELFF.

This clone was picked up a small number of times. The chain has TRBV19 and TRBJ1-1; 12 positions agree with TRBD1. The CDR3 is 17 amino acids. V was clipped by 5 bases and J by 0 bases; unmatched bases: 7. Germline CDR1 is LNHDA and CDR2 is SQIVND (reference sequence). For the CDR3, the DNA is TGTGCCAGTAGTCCTGGGACAGGGGGCCACATGAACACTGAAGCTTTCTTT. Its protein is CASSPGTGGHMNTEAFF.

This clone was recorded once. The V call is TRBV19, the J call TRBJ2-1; 10 positions agree with TRBD2. This CDR3 is 14 amino acids long. V shed 6 bases, J shed 9 bases, and the junction held 8 bases outside the gene matches. The germline CDR1 and CDR2 sequences are LNHDA and SQIVND (reference sequence). The chain's CDR3 is CASSSGLADTEQFF. CDR3 sequence (DNA): TGTGCCAGTAGCTCCGGACTAGCGGATACTGAGCAGTTCTTC.

The J gene is TRBJ1-4, the V gene TRBV6-5, with unresolved D. V was cut by 2 bases and J by 7 bases, with 14 bases left in between. There are 15 residues in the CDR3. Germline loops: CDR1 MNHEY, CDR2 SVGAGI. The CDR3 protein is CASSYEGIRTEKLFF. In DNA form, the CDR3 reads TGTGCCAGCAGTTACGAAGGGATACGAACTGAAAAACTGTTTTTT.

The genes are TRBV10-3 and TRBJ1-5; the D gene is possibly TRBD1 (5 bases). The germline V gene has CDR1 ENHRY and CDR2 SYGVKD. This CDR3 region has 14 residues. V shed 4 bases and J shed 0 bases, with 7 bases lying between them. As DNA, the CDR3 is TGTGCCATCAGTGGGGACGTTAGCAATCAGCCCCAGCATTTT. This translates into CAISGDVSNQPQHF.